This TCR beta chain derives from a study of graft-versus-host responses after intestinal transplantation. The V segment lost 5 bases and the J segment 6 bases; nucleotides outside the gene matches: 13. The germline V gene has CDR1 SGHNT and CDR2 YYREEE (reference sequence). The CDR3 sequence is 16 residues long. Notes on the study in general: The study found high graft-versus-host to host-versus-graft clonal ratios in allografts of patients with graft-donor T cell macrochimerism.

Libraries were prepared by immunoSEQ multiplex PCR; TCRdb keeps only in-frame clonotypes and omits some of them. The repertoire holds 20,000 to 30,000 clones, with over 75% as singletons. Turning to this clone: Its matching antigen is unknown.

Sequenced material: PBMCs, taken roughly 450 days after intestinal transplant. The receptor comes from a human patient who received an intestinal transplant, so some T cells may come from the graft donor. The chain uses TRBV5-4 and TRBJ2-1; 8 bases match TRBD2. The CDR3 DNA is TGTGCCAGCAGTTCGGTTGGTAAGCGGGAGCTCAATGAGCAGTTCTTC. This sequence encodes CASSSVGKRELNEQFF.